These T cell receptor beta chains were read from a single sample in a study of blood T cell repertoires in COVID-19. Using immunoSEQ multiplex PCR, the repertoire was profiled, and TCRdb retains in-frame clones only, with some absent. The sample includes some 31,000 clones, 90% of them seen just once. Sequencing was carried out using peripheral blood. The receptors come from a man aged 70 or older with active or convalescent COVID-19. Each CDR3 is given with its conserved first and last residue. D genes are given only for firm matches. Size is stated for part of the rows, as once, few or many counts, or as a class when the clone is expanded.

D gene: .; clone size: .; V gene: TRBV5-6; J gene: TRBJ1-1; CDR3 protein: CASSRRSGGEAFF; CDR3 DNA: TGTGCCAGCAGCCGACGCTCCGGGGGTGAAGCTTTCTTT
D gene: TRBD1; clone size: .; V gene: TRBV28; J gene: TRBJ1-1; CDR3 protein: CASSYGTGRNTEAFF; CDR3 DNA: TGTGCCAGCAGTTACGGGACAGGGAGGAACACTGAAGCTTTCTTT
D gene: .; clone size: .; V gene: TRBV5-8; J gene: TRBJ1-2; CDR3 protein: CASSLLYQSGGYTF; CDR3 DNA: TGTGCCAGCAGCCTACTATACCAATCGGGTGGCTACACCTTC
D gene: TRBD1; clone size: .; V gene: TRBV5-1; J gene: TRBJ1-2; CDR3 protein: CASSQGQGREGYTF; CDR3 DNA: TGCGCCAGCAGCCAGGGACAGGGTCGGGAGGGCTACACCTTC
D gene: TRBD1; clone size: .; V gene: TRBV3-1/TRBV3-2; J gene: TRBJ1-2; CDR3 protein: CASSQCKFGQGYGYTF; CDR3 DNA: TGTGCCAGCAGCCAATGCAAATTCGGACAGGGCTACGGCTACACCTTC
D gene: .; clone size: .; V gene: TRBV5-1; J gene: TRBJ2-2; CDR3 protein: CASSLFGRLDTGELFF; CDR3 DNA: TGCGCCAGCAGCTTGTTCGGGAGATTGGACACCGGGGAGCTGTTTTTT
D gene: .; clone size: .; V gene: TRBV28; J gene: TRBJ1-1; CDR3 protein: CASMETEVSEAFF; CDR3 DNA: TGTGCCAGCATGGAGACAGAAGTATCTGAAGCTTTCTTT
D gene: .; clone size: .; V gene: TRBV12-3/TRBV12-4; J gene: TRBJ2-1; CDR3 protein: CASSRLVERIF; CDR3 DNA: TGTGCCAGCAGCCGTCTGGTGGAGCGGATCTTC
D gene: .; clone size: once; V gene: TRBV6-5; J gene: TRBJ1-1; CDR3 protein: CASSYSPGGNTEAFF; CDR3 DNA: TGTGCCAGCAGTTACTCCCCCGGAGGGAACACTGAAGCTTTCTTT
D gene: TRBD1; clone size: few; V gene: TRBV18; J gene: TRBJ1-2; CDR3 protein: CASSRAGTGDFNYGYTF; CDR3 DNA: TGTGCCAGCTCACGCGCCGGGACAGGGGACTTTAACTATGGCTACACCTTC
D gene: .; clone size: .; V gene: TRBV2; J gene: TRBJ1-5; CDR3 protein: CASLGTQDQPQHF; CDR3 DNA: TGTGCCAGCCTAGGGACACAAGATCAGCCCCAGCATTTT
D gene: TRBD2; clone size: .; V gene: TRBV6-6; J gene: TRBJ2-5; CDR3 protein: CASSTAMAGEKTQYF; CDR3 DNA: TGTGCCAGCAGTACCGCTATGGCGGGGGAGAAGACCCAGTACTTC
D gene: .; clone size: .; V gene: TRBV18; J gene: TRBJ1-3; CDR3 protein: CASSTTESGNTIYF; CDR3 DNA: TGTGCCAGCTCAACCACAGAGTCTGGAAACACCATATATTTT
D gene: TRBD1; clone size: .; V gene: TRBV18; J gene: TRBJ1-1; CDR3 protein: CASSQRQGGDTEAFF; CDR3 DNA: TGTGCCAGCTCACAACGACAGGGGGGAGACACTGAAGCTTTCTTT
D gene: .; clone size: .; V gene: TRBV28; J gene: TRBJ1-2; CDR3 protein: CASSSIGGNYGYTF; CDR3 DNA: TGTGCCAGCAGTTCGATCGGGGGAAACTATGGCTACACCTTC
D gene: .; clone size: .; V gene: TRBV7-6; J gene: TRBJ1-3; CDR3 protein: CASSSQSGNTIYF; CDR3 DNA: TGTGCCAGCAGTTCCCAATCTGGAAACACCATATATTTT
D gene: .; clone size: .; V gene: TRBV3-1/TRBV3-2; J gene: TRBJ1-6; CDR3 protein: CASSQATVSYNSPLHF; CDR3 DNA: TGTGCCAGCAGCCAAGCTACTGTTTCCTATAATTCACCCCTCCACTTT
D gene: TRBD1; clone size: .; V gene: TRBV28; J gene: TRBJ1-3; CDR3 protein: CASTRSGTDFYSGNTIYF; CDR3 DNA: TGTGCCAGCACCCGGTCTGGGACAGACTTTTACTCTGGAAACACCATATATTTT
D gene: .; clone size: .; V gene: TRBV19; J gene: TRBJ1-2; CDR3 protein: CASSRQASSRGYTF; CDR3 DNA: TGTGCCAGTAGTAGACAGGCCTCGTCGAGGGGCTACACCTTC
D gene: .; clone size: .; V gene: TRBV19; J gene: TRBJ1-2; CDR3 protein: CASSPNRAAYGYTF; CDR3 DNA: TGTGCCAGTAGTCCCAACAGGGCCGCGTATGGCTACACCTTC
D gene: .; clone size: .; V gene: TRBV6-4; J gene: TRBJ1-2; CDR3 protein: CASSPEGRGGYTF; CDR3 DNA: TGTGCCAGCAGCCCGGAAGGGAGAGGAGGCTACACCTTC
D gene: TRBD1; clone size: .; V gene: TRBV7-9; J gene: TRBJ1-2; CDR3 protein: CASSPFPGTGMSGYTF; CDR3 DNA: TGTGCCAGCAGCCCTTTTCCCGGGACAGGGATGAGTGGCTACACCTTC
D gene: .; clone size: .; V gene: TRBV14; J gene: TRBJ1-1; CDR3 protein: CASSQAVEAFF; CDR3 DNA: TGTGCCAGCAGCCAAGCAGTTGAAGCTTTCTTT
D gene: TRBD2; clone size: .; V gene: TRBV10-3; J gene: TRBJ2-7; CDR3 protein: CAISEREGRYEQYF; CDR3 DNA: TGTGCCATCAGTGAGAGGGAGGGAAGATACGAGCAGTACTTC
D gene: .; clone size: few; V gene: TRBV25-1; J gene: TRBJ2-5; CDR3 protein: CASSVAREAETQYF; CDR3 DNA: TGTGCCAGCAGTGTAGCGCGAGAAGCAGAGACCCAGTACTTC
D gene: TRBD1; clone size: .; V gene: TRBV27; J gene: TRBJ1-1; CDR3 protein: CASRQTGMVGEAFF; CDR3 DNA: TGTGCCAGCAGACAGACAGGGATGGTGGGTGAAGCTTTCTTT
D gene: .; clone size: .; V gene: TRBV18; J gene: TRBJ1-2; CDR3 protein: CASSPRDKGYGYTF; CDR3 DNA: TGTGCCAGCTCACCACGGGACAAGGGCTATGGCTACACCTTC
D gene: TRBD1; clone size: .; V gene: TRBV6-5; J gene: TRBJ1-5; CDR3 protein: CASSPQGAGQPQHF; CDR3 DNA: TGTGCCAGCAGTCCACAGGGGGCAGGTCAGCCCCAGCATTTT
D gene: .; clone size: .; V gene: TRBV7-9; J gene: TRBJ1-3; CDR3 protein: CASTTGTQRVWNTIYF; CDR3 DNA: TGTGCCAGCACCACCGGGACACAAAGAGTTTGGAACACCATATATTTT
D gene: .; clone size: .; V gene: TRBV7-2; J gene: TRBJ1-4; CDR3 protein: CASSLEGGSNEKLFF; CDR3 DNA: TGTGCCAGCAGCTTAGAGGGGGGGTCTAATGAAAAACTGTTTTTT
D gene: .; clone size: .; V gene: TRBV7-8; J gene: TRBJ2-3; CDR3 protein: CASSLGGVGSPGTQYF; CDR3 DNA: TGTGCCAGCAGCTTAGGAGGTGTAGGCTCCCCCGGTACGCAGTATTTT
D gene: TRBD1; clone size: .; V gene: TRBV6-5; J gene: TRBJ1-4; CDR3 protein: CASKQGPYNEKLFF; CDR3 DNA: TGTGCCAGCAAACAGGGGCCATATAATGAAAAACTGTTTTTT
D gene: TRBD2; clone size: .; V gene: TRBV3-1/TRBV3-2; J gene: TRBJ2-3; CDR3 protein: CASSQDLASGRAGGNTQYF; CDR3 DNA: TGTGCCAGCAGCCAAGATTTGGCTAGCGGGAGGGCGGGGGGTAATACGCAGTATTTT
D gene: TRBD2; clone size: once; V gene: TRBV5-1; J gene: TRBJ2-1; CDR3 protein: CASSRTSGSGVYNEQFF; CDR3 DNA: TGCGCCAGCAGCCGGACTAGCGGGAGTGGGGTTTACAATGAGCAGTTCTTC
D gene: .; clone size: .; V gene: TRBV6-5; J gene: TRBJ1-1; CDR3 protein: CASSSPVKVEAFF; CDR3 DNA: TGTGCCAGCAGTTCGCCGGTCAAAGTCGAAGCTTTCTTT
D gene: TRBD1; clone size: .; V gene: TRBV18; J gene: TRBJ2-7; CDR3 protein: CASSPPARQGLPEQYF; CDR3 DNA: TGTGCCAGCTCACCACCGGCCCGACAGGGGCTACCCGAGCAGTACTTC
D gene: TRBD1; clone size: .; V gene: TRBV4-1; J gene: TRBJ1-1; CDR3 protein: CASNPQGVNTEAFF; CDR3 DNA: TGCGCCAGCAACCCCCAGGGGGTGAACACTGAAGCTTTCTTT
D gene: TRBD2; clone size: .; V gene: TRBV6-6; J gene: TRBJ2-2; CDR3 protein: CASRSGGRRGELFF; CDR3 DNA: TGTGCCAGCAGGTCGGGAGGGCGGCGCGGGGAGCTGTTTTTT
D gene: TRBD1; clone size: once; V gene: TRBV19; J gene: TRBJ1-1; CDR3 protein: CASMGQGPAAEAFF; CDR3 DNA: TGTGCCAGTATGGGACAGGGTCCAGCCGCTGAAGCTTTCTTT
D gene: TRBD1; clone size: once; V gene: TRBV29-1; J gene: TRBJ2-6; CDR3 protein: CSVFGAGQGKLGANVLTF; CDR3 DNA: TGCAGCGTCTTTGGGGCCGGACAGGGGAAGTTAGGGGCCAACGTCCTGACTTTC
D gene: TRBD2; clone size: .; V gene: TRBV28; J gene: TRBJ2-7; CDR3 protein: CASSLPTSSSYEQYF; CDR3 DNA: TGTGCCAGCAGTTTACCGACTAGCAGCTCCTACGAGCAGTACTTC
D gene: .; clone size: .; V gene: TRBV6-2/TRBV6-3; J gene: TRBJ2-1; CDR3 protein: CASSLRVSSGSANEQFF; CDR3 DNA: TGTGCCAGCAGCCTGCGGGTCAGCTCGGGGTCTGCCAATGAGCAGTTCTTC
D gene: TRBD2; clone size: .; V gene: TRBV28; J gene: TRBJ2-3; CDR3 protein: CASTQGPGLAGGDTQYF; CDR3 DNA: TGTGCCAGCACTCAAGGCCCGGGACTAGCGGGAGGGGATACGCAGTATTTT
D gene: .; clone size: few; V gene: TRBV5-1; J gene: TRBJ2-7; CDR3 protein: CASSWDAAGEQYF; CDR3 DNA: TGCGCCAGCAGCTGGGACGCCGCGGGAGAGCAGTACTTC
D gene: TRBD1; clone size: .; V gene: TRBV6-5; J gene: TRBJ1-3; CDR3 protein: CASSRDRGPGNTIYF; CDR3 DNA: TGTGCCAGCAGTAGGGACAGGGGCCCTGGAAACACCATATATTTT